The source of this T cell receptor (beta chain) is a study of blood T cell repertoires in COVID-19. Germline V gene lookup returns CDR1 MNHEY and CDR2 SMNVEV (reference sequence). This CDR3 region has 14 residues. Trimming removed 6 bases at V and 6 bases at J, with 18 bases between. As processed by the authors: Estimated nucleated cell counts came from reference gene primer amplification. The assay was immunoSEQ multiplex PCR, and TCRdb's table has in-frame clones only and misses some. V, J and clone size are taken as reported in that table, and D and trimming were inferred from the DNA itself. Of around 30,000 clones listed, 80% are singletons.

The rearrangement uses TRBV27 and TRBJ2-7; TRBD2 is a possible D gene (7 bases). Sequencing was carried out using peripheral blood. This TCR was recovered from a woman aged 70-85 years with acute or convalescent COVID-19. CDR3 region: CASSPRDGGREQYF. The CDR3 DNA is TGTGCCAGCAGCCCCAGGGACGGGGGGCGCGAGCAGTACTTC.